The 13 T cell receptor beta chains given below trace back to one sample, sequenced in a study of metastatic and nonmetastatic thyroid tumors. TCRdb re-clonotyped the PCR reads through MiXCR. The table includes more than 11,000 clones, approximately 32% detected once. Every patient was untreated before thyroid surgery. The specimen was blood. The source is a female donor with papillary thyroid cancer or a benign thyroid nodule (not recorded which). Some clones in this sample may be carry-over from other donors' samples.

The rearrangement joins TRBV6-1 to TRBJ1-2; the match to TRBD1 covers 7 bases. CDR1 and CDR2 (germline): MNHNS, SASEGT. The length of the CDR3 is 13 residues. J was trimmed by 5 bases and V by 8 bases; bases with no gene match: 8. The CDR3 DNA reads TGTGCCAGCGGGCTGGGACAGACTTATGGCTACACCTTC. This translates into CASGLGQTYGYTF.

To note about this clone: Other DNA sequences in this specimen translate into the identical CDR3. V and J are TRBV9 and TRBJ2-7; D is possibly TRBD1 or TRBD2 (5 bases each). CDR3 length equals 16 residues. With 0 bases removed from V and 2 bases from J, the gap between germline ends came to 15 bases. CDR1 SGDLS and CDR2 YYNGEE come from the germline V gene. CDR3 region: CASSVGAGGRAYEQYF. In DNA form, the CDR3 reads TGTGCCAGCAGCGTAGGGGCTGGGGGAAGGGCCTACGAGCAGTACTTC.

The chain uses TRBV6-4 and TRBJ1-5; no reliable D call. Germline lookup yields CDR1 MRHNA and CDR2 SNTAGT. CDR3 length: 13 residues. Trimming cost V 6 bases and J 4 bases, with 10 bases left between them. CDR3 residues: CASSPSGNQPQHF. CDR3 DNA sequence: TGTGCCAGCAGCCCTTCGGGGAATCAGCCCCAGCATTTT.

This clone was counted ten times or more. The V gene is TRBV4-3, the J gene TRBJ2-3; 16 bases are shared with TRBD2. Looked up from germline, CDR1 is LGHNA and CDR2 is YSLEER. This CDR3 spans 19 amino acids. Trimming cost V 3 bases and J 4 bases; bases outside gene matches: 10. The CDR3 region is CASSQYGTSGRAVADTQYF. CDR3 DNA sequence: TGCGCCAGCAGCCAGTACGGGACTAGCGGGAGGGCCGTAGCAGATACGCAGTATTTT.

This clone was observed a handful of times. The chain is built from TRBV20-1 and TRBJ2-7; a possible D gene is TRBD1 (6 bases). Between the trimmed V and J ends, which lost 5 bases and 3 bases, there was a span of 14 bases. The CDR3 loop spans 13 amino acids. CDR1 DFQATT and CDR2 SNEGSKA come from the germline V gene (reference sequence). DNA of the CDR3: TGCAGTGCTCACTCAGGGGACGACTACGAGCAGTACTTC. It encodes CSAHSGDDYEQYF.

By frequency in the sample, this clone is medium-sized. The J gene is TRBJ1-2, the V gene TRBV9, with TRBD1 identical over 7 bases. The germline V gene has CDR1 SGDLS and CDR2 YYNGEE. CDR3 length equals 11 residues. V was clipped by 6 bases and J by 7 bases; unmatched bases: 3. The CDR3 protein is CASKGASGYTF. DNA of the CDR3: TGTGCCAGCAAGGGGGCGAGTGGCTACACCTTC.

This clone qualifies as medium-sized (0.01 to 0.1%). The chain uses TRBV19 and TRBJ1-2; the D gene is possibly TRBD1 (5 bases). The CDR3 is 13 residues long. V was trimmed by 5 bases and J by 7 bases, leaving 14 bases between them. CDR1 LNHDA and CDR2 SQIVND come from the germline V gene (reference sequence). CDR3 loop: CASSASGRSGYTF. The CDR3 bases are TGTGCCAGTAGTGCATCAGGGAGGAGTGGCTACACCTTC.

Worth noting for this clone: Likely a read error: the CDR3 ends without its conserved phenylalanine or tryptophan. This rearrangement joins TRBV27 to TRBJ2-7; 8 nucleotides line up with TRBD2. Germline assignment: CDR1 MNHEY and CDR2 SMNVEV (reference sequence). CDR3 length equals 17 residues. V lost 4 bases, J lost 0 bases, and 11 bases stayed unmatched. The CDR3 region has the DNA TGTGCCAGCAGTTCAAGGGGGGCTAGCGGGTACTCCTACGAGCAGTACTCC. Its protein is CASSSRGASGYSYEQYS.

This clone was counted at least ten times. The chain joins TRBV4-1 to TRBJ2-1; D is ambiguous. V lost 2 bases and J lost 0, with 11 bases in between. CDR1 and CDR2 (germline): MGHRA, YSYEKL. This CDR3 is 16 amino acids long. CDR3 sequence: CASSQSARSSYNEQFF. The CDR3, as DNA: TGCGCCAGCAGCCAATCAGCAAGAAGCTCCTACAATGAGCAGTTCTTC.

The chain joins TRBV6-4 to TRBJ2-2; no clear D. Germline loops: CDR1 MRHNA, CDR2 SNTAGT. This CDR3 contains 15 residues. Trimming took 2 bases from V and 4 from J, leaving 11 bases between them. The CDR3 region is CASSDGSWGTGELFF. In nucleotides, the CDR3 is TGTGCCAGCAGTGACGGTAGCTGGGGCACCGGGGAGCTGTTTTTT.

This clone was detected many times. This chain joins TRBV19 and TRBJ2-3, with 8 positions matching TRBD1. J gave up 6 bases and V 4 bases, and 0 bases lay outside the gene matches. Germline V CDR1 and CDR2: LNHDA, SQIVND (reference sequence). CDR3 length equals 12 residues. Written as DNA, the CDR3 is TGTGCCAGTAGTAGACAGGGGGATACGCAGTATTTT. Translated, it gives CASSRQGDTQYF.

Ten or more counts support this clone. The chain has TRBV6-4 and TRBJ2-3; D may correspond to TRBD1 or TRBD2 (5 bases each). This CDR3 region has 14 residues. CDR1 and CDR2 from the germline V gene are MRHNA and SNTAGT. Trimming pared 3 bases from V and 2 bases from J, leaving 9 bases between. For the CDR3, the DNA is TGTGCCAGCAGTGAAGTGGGGGACACAGATACGCAGTATTTT. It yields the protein CASSEVGDTDTQYF.

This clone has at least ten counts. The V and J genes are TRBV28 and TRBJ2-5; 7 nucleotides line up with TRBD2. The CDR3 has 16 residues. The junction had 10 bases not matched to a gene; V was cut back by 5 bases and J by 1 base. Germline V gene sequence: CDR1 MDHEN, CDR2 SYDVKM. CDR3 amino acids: CASSPPTGTIQETQYF. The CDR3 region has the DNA TGTGCCAGCAGTCCCCCTACCGGGACTATCCAAGAGACCCAGTACTTC.